This entry concerns a single TCR beta chain. This record comes from a study of identical twins. Per germline, CDR1 KGHDR and CDR2 SFDVKD. The CDR3 is 14 amino acids. The ends lost 9 bases at V and 2 bases at J; junction bases unmatched: 5. TCRdb re-analysed the 5' RACE reads in MiXCR, keeping a single row per CDR3 protein. This sample has more than 400,000 distinct CDR3 sequences, with 15% found just once. The same data also contributed to another study, on yellow fever vaccine responses in identical twins.

The gene calls are TRBV24-1 and TRBJ1-5; 8 nucleotides line up with TRBD1. This clonotype was obtained from a woman aged 18-30 years in good health. Sequenced sample: CD4+ T cells sorted from blood. Here the CDR3 reads CATQATGGNQPQHF. The CDR3 DNA is TGTGCCACCCAGGCGACAGGGGGCAATCAGCCCCAGCATTTT.